This T cell receptor beta chain came from a study of T cell responses to AZD1222 COVID-19 vaccine. Points from the study as a whole: Vaccine-related CD4 TCRs covered spike, predominating at 160-218 and 743-854.

Regarding this clone: Its target is unknown.

The table came from immunoSEQ multiplex PCR; TCRdb's copy has only in-frame clones and leaves some out. The table records around 270,000 clones, about 94% of them present only once. V was shortened by 6 bases and J by 0 bases, with 18 bases between the two germline ends. The CDR3 loop spans 18 amino acids. Germline V lookup: CDR1 MDHEN, CDR2 SYDVKM. The origin of this receptor is an adult who received the AZD1222 COVID-19 vaccine. The gene calls are TRBV28 and TRBJ1-6; D ambiguous. Specimen: peripheral blood, collected 28 days after the second AZD1222 dose. CDR3 amino acids: CASSPPREASSYNSPLHF. Here the CDR3 DNA reads TGTGCCAGCAGCCCTCCTCGGGAGGCTAGCTCCTATAATTCACCCCTCCACTTT.